The entry below describes one T cell receptor beta chain. Its target is not known. Exclusion of patients followed from uncontrolled infection, other autoimmune disease, pregnancy or lactation. Clinical symptoms, serum thyroxine, TRAb, thyroid ultrasound and orbital computed tomography established diagnosis. PBMCs stemmed from less than 13 ml fresh peripheral blood. This CDR3 comprises 15 residues. Germline V lookup: CDR1 SGHAT, CDR2 FQNNGV. V was pared by 5 bases and J by 2 bases, with 8 bases of the junction left unmatched. Amplification yielded TCR beta CDR3 regions, with RNA transcripts as the source. When the TCR CDR3 underwent first-round RT-PCR, the HTBI primer set was used. TCRdb itself ran the multiplex PCR reads through MiXCR, one entry per CDR3 protein. The repertoire holds 490,000 or so distinct CDR3 sequences, with 20% to 25% as singletons. This specimen belongs to a study of T cells in Graves' hyperthyroidism and ophthalmopathy.

The study, taken as a whole, reports: Ophthalmopathy was model-predicted a median about 7.1 months pre-onset.

The source material was blood. This chain joins TRBV11-2 and TRBJ2-7; TRBD2 matches at 8 bases. This clonotype was obtained from a woman in her 70s with Graves' ophthalmopathy. The CDR3 here is CASSPGGGGTYEQYF. In DNA form, the CDR3 reads TGTGCCAGCAGCCCGGGGGGGGGGGGCACCTACGAGCAGTACTTC.